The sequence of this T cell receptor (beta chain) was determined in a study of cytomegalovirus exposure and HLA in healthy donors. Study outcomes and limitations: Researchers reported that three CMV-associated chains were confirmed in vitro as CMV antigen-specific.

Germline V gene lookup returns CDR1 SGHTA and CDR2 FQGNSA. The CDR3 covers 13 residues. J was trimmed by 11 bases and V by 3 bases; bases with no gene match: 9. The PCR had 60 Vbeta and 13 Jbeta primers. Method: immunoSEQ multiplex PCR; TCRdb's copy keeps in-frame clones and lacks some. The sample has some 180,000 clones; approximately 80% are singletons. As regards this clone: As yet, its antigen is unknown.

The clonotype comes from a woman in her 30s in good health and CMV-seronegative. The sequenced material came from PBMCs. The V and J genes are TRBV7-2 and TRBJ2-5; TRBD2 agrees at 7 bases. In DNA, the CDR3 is TGTGCCAGCAGCTTCTCTTCAGGGAGGGAGCAGTACTTC. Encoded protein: CASSFSSGREQYF.